The clone carrying this T cell receptor beta chain occurred many times. This sample is drawn from a study of T-cell reconstitution after alpha-beta-depleted transplantation in children. Preparing the TCRbeta library involved the use of unique molecular identifiers. TCRdb itself ran the PCR reads through MiXCR, one entry per CDR3 protein. The table shows a few hundred thousand distinct CDR3 sequences, with more than 7.5% occurring only once. Trimming took 4 bases from V and 3 from J; bases not matched to a gene: 19. Germline V CDR1 and CDR2: DFQATT, SNEGSKA (reference sequence). This CDR3 has 19 residues.

This TCR derives from a human donor who donated a stem cell graft to a child with SCID. J is TRBJ2-7 and V is TRBV20-1; 12 bases agree with TRBD2. The sequencing used PBMCs from the stem cell graft donor, collected from the stem cell graft. The CDR3 DNA reads TGCAGTGCTACCGGACTAGCGGGGTCTCCGCCCCTTCATTACTACGAGCAGTACTTC. Translating gives CSATGLAGSPPLHYYEQYF.